One and the same sample provided the 12 T cell receptor beta chains below, sequenced in a study of control samples from healthy donors and cancer patients. Profiled with immunoSEQ multiplex PCR; TCRdb holds only in-frame clones, not every one. The repertoire holds 60,000 to 85,000 clones, with approximately 92% as singletons. Input material: blood. These receptors all stem from a woman in her sixties or seventies in good health.

V and J are TRBV9 and TRBJ2-7, with TRBD1 as a possible D gene (6 bases). This CDR3 spans 14 amino acids. The ends were cut back, 1 base at V and 2 bases at J, with 10 bases in the middle. Per the germline V gene, CDR1 is SGDLS and CDR2 is YYNGEE. The CDR3 loop is CASSVSPGAYEQYF. The CDR3 DNA sequence: TGTGCCAGCAGCGTATCCCCAGGGGCCTACGAGCAGTACTTC.

V and J are TRBV29-1 and TRBJ2-1; D is undetermined. The CDR3 runs 11 residues. V shed 7 bases and J shed 10 bases, with 14 bases lying between them. In germline, CDR1 is SQVTM, CDR2 ANQGSEA. This chain's CDR3 is CSATHAGEQFF. CDR3 in DNA: TGCAGCGCCACCCATGCAGGAGAGCAGTTCTTC.

This chain uses TRBV15 with TRBJ2-1; TRBD2 matches at 9 bases. V dropped 0 bases and J dropped 4; count of bases not matched to a gene: 16. The CDR3 has 20 residues. Germline CDR1 and CDR2: LNHNV and YYDKDF (reference sequence). CDR3 DNA: TGTGCCACCAGCAGAGATATTACCCCCTCGGGCGGGAGGGGTTACAATGAGCAGTTCTTC. It codes for CATSRDITPSGGRGYNEQFF. The full variable domain, its missing parts supplied by reference TRBV15 and TRBJ2-1, is DAMVIQNPRYQVTQFGKPVTLSCSQTLNHNVMYWYQQKSSQAPKLLFHYYDKDFNNEADTPDNFQSRRPNTSFCFLDIRSPGLGDTAMYLCATSRDITPSGGRGYNEQFFGPGTRLTVL.

The chain employs TRBV5-3 and TRBJ2-1; no definite D call. TRBV5-3 is marked as an open reading frame, function uncertain. Trimming shortened V by 4 bases and J by 2 bases, and 16 bases separated the two germline ends. CDR3 length: 16 residues. CDR3 nucleotide sequence: TGTGCCAGAAGCGCGCCTTCCCAAGACACCTACAATGAGCAGTTCTTC. This gives the protein CARSAPSQDTYNEQFF.

The chain uses TRBV12-2 and TRBJ1-3. TRBV12-2 is a pseudogene. CDR3 length equals 17 residues. The CDR3 bases are TGTGCAAGTCGCTTAGGATGGCTCCCCGCGTCTGGAAACACCATATATTTT. Protein product: CASRLGWLPASGNTIYF.

The chain recombines TRBV29-1 with TRBJ2-3; 13 bases align to TRBD2. Germline loops: CDR1 SQVTM, CDR2 ANQGSEA. The CDR3 is 15 residues long. Trimming at V came to 5 bases and at J to 5 bases, leaving 7 bases not matched to a gene. CDR3: CSVPGLAGVRDTQYF. The CDR3 DNA reads TGCAGCGTTCCCGGACTAGCGGGAGTTAGAGATACGCAGTATTTT.

The chain links TRBV19 to TRBJ2-2, with 8 nucleotides matching TRBD2. The V gene's germline CDR1 is LNHDA and CDR2 SQIVND (reference sequence). Trimming at V came to 5 bases and at J to 6 bases, leaving 8 bases not matched to a gene. The length of the CDR3 is 15 residues. The CDR3 spells CASSDPGREAGELFF. DNA of the CDR3: TGTGCCAGTAGTGACCCGGGGCGGGAGGCCGGGGAGCTGTTTTTT.

V and J are TRBV5-1 and TRBJ1-2; 8 positions agree with TRBD1. J was trimmed by 3 bases and V by 0 bases; bases with no gene match: 1. CDR1 and CDR2 from the germline V gene are SGHRS and YFSETQ. There are 14 residues in the CDR3. CDR3 sequence: CASSLAGGDYGYTF. CDR3 nucleotide sequence: TGCGCCAGCAGCTTGGCAGGGGGCGACTATGGCTACACCTTC. Full variable domain (remainder filled in from reference TRBV5-1 and TRBJ1-2): KAGVTQTPRYLIKTRGQQVTLSCSPISGHRSVSWYQQTPGQGLQFLFEYFSETQRNKGNFPGRFSGRQFSNSRSEMNVSTLELGDSALYLCASSLAGGDYGYTFGSGTRLTVV.

V and J are TRBV5-6 and TRBJ1-2, with D possibly being TRBD1 (5 bases). This CDR3 has 16 amino acids. Trimming took off 2 bases at V and 4 bases at J, with 18 bases between the two ends. The V gene's germline CDR1 is SGHDT and CDR2 YYEEEE. The CDR3 DNA follows: TGTGCCAGCAGCTTTAGGGGTAGTAGCGTAGGCTATGGCTACACCTTC. This gives the protein CASSFRGSSVGYGYTF.

The V and J genes are TRBV5-1 and TRBJ1-6; 10 positions match TRBD1. The germline V gene encodes CDR1 SGHRS and CDR2 YFSETQ. The ends lost 1 base at V and 13 bases at J; junction bases unmatched: 8. CDR3 size: 15 residues. The CDR3 sequence is CASSLTGTGELPLHF. CDR3 bases: TGCGCCAGCAGCTTGACGGGGACAGGGGAATTGCCCCTCCACTTT.

The chain couples TRBV30 to TRBJ2-5; D gene unclear. The CDR3 has 13 amino acids. The germline V gene has CDR1 GTSNPN and CDR2 SVGIG (reference sequence). The ends were cut back, 5 bases at V and 2 bases at J, with 12 bases in the middle. CDR3 in amino acids: CAWGYPAQETQYF. Written as DNA, the CDR3 is TGTGCCTGGGGTTACCCGGCTCAAGAGACCCAGTACTTC.

Points on this clone: Other nucleotide sequences in the sample specify the same CDR3. The J gene is TRBJ1-2, the V gene TRBV24-1, with 9 bases identical to TRBD1. Germline V gene data show CDR1 as KGHDR and CDR2 as SFDVKD. The CDR3 runs to 14 residues. V dropped 3 bases and J dropped 6; count of bases not matched to a gene: 4. In DNA form, the CDR3 reads TGTGCCACCAGTGATCCTGGGACAGGGAATGGCTACACCTTC. Translating it yields CATSDPGTGNGYTF.